This passage covers 17 T cell receptor beta chains from one sample sequenced in a study of blood T cell repertoires in COVID-19. Sequencing was performed with immunoSEQ multiplex PCR; in TCRdb, only in-frame clones are kept and a portion is missing. This table holds more than 55,000 clones, under 85% found once. Sequencing was done on a sample of peripheral blood. These receptors were taken from a woman aged 50 to 60 with active or convalescent COVID-19.

This chain links TRBV3-1 (or the pseudogene TRBV3-2) with TRBJ2-3, with D possibly being TRBD1 (6 bases). CDR1 and CDR2 from the germline V gene are LGHDT and YNNKEL (reference sequence). V lost 0 bases, J lost 3 bases, and 13 bases lay in between. The CDR3 is made up of 16 amino acids. The CDR3 reads CASSQDSGAGTDTQYF. The CDR3 coding sequence is TGTGCCAGCAGCCAAGACTCAGGGGCCGGAACAGATACGCAGTATTTT.

The gene calls are TRBV4-1 and TRBJ2-1; 9 nucleotides match TRBD2. After removal of 2 bases from V and 9 bases from J, the junction contained 11 bases not matched to a gene. CDR3 size: 16 residues. Germline-derived CDR1 and CDR2 are MGHRA and YSYEKL. DNA of the CDR3: TGCGCCAGCAGCCAACCGACTAGCGGCAGGGGGGGTGAGCAGTTCTTC. Translation: CASSQPTSGRGGEQFF.

The CDR3 here is CASSIYLGQGGSGELFF. The CDR3 nucleotides are TGTGCCAGTAGTATATACTTGGGACAGGGAGGGTCCGGGGAGCTGTTTTTT. V is TRBV19 and J is TRBJ2-2; 9 positions agree with TRBD1. After removal of 2 bases from V and 6 bases from J, the junction contained 10 bases not matched to a gene. Germline V gene sequence: CDR1 LNHDA, CDR2 SQIVND (reference sequence). The CDR3 covers 17 residues.

The chain uses TRBV3-1 (or the pseudogene TRBV3-2) and TRBJ2-3, with a possible D match to TRBD2 (5 bases). V was shortened by 3 bases and J by 8 bases, with 9 bases between the two germline ends. The V gene's germline CDR1 is LGHDT and CDR2 YNNKEL (reference sequence). The CDR3 is 12 amino acids. CDR3 sequence (DNA): TGTGCCAGCAGCCAGACTATGGGTACGCAGTATTTT. Its protein is CASSQTMGTQYF.

This chain joins TRBV13 and TRBJ1-1; D might be TRBD1 (6 bases). The V gene lost 2 bases and the J gene lost 10 bases, with 14 bases spanning the gap. The CDR3 is made up of 13 amino acids. Germline V lookup: CDR1 PRHDT, CDR2 FYEKMQ (reference sequence). The CDR3 region is CASSLKGGRGAFF. In nucleotides, the CDR3 is TGTGCCAGCAGCTTAAAAGGGGGAAGGGGAGCTTTCTTT.

This clone was counted a single time. The chain recombines TRBV6-5 with TRBJ2-3, with D hard to call. CDR1 is MNHEY, CDR2 SVGAGI, per germline. There are 11 residues in the CDR3. Trimming pared 5 bases from V and 6 bases from J, leaving 6 bases between. In DNA form, the CDR3 reads TGTGCCAGCAGTAACAGCGATACGCAGTATTTT. The encoded protein is CASSNSDTQYF.

The chain recombines TRBV27 with TRBJ1-5; 10 bases match TRBD1. Trimming cost V 5 bases and J 2 bases; bases outside gene matches: 6. The CDR3 spans 16 residues. Per germline, CDR1 MNHEY and CDR2 SMNVEV (reference sequence). The CDR3 region is CASSPRGQGGNQPQHF. For the CDR3, the DNA is TGTGCCAGCAGTCCCCGAGGACAGGGGGGCAATCAGCCCCAGCATTTT.

CDR3 region: CASSQGANSPLHF. The DNA of the CDR3 is TGTGCCAGCAGCCAAGGGGCCAATTCACCCCTCCACTTT. The chain has TRBV4-2 and TRBJ1-6; D uncertain. The V gene's germline CDR1 is LGHNA and CDR2 YNFKEQ. With 1 base removed from V and 7 bases from J, the gap between germline ends came to 5 bases. The CDR3 spans 13 residues.

The chain is built from TRBV24-1 and TRBJ2-4, with D possibly TRBD2 on 6 matching bases. Trimming removed 3 bases at V and 2 bases at J, with 13 bases between. The CDR3 spans 16 residues. Germline loops: CDR1 KGHDR, CDR2 SFDVKD. The CDR3 sequence is CATSDPAGGTKNIQYF. In DNA form, the CDR3 reads TGTGCCACCAGTGATCCAGCCGGGGGAACCAAAAACATTCAGTACTTC.

The rearrangement joins TRBV2 to TRBJ2-7; TRBD1 agrees at 9 bases. The CDR3 length is 15 residues. Germline V gene sequence: CDR1 SNHLY, CDR2 FYNNEI. V shed 6 bases, J shed 1 base, and the junction held 7 bases outside the gene matches. The CDR3 nucleotides read TGTGCCAGCAGAAGACCGGGACAGGGATCCTACGAGCAGTACTTC. It yields the protein CASRRPGQGSYEQYF. Using reference TRBV2 and TRBJ2-7 for the parts outside the CDR3, the full variable domain is EPEVTQTPSHQVTQMGQEVILRCVPISNHLYFYWYRQILGQKVEFLVSFYNNEISEKSEIFDDQFSVERPDGSNFTLKIRSTKLEDSAMYFCASRRPGQGSYEQYFGPGTRLTVT.

This chain joins TRBV27 and TRBJ2-2; TRBD2 aligns across 8 bases. The V gene's germline CDR1 is MNHEY and CDR2 SMNVEV (reference sequence). The ends lost 5 bases at V and 2 bases at J; junction bases unmatched: 19. The CDR3 is 20 amino acids. CDR3 loop: CASSPRWASGSHLNTGELFF. Here the CDR3 DNA reads TGTGCCAGCAGTCCCCGCTGGGCTAGCGGGTCCCACCTCAACACCGGGGAGCTGTTTTTT.

V and J are TRBV5-6 and TRBJ2-3; D is undetermined. Germline CDR1 reads SGHDT; CDR2 reads YYEEEE. V was clipped by 3 bases and J by 3 bases, with 2 bases between them. The CDR3 contains 11 residues. Here the CDR3 reads CASSSTDTQYF. The CDR3 DNA reads TGTGCCAGCAGCTCGACAGATACGCAGTATTTT.

This chain uses TRBV11-2 with TRBJ2-2; TRBD1 might be the D (6 bases). The CDR3 runs to 15 residues. V was shortened by 5 bases and J by 7 bases, with 17 bases between the two germline ends. Looked up from germline, CDR1 is SGHAT and CDR2 is FQNNGV. CDR3 in DNA: TGTGCCAGCAGCCTCCGACAGGAATGGGTCGGGGAGCTGTTTTTT. Amino acid sequence: CASSLRQEWVGELFF.

The chain joins TRBV6-1 to TRBJ1-2; a weak D match, TRBD1 (5 bases). CDR1 is MNHNS, CDR2 SASEGT, per germline. There are 16 residues in the CDR3. The germline V and J ends were trimmed by 3 bases and 8 bases, with 22 bases remaining between them. CDR3 region: CASSDGRGGLGNGYTF. In nucleotides, the CDR3 is TGTGCCAGCAGTGATGGGAGGGGAGGGTTGGGGAACGGCTACACCTTC.

J is TRBJ1-1 and V is TRBV29-1, with 7 bases identical to TRBD1. Trimming at V came to 4 bases and at J to 5 bases, leaving 7 bases not matched to a gene. Germline V lookup: CDR1 SQVTM, CDR2 ANQGSEA. This CDR3 has 13 amino acids. CDR3 loop: CSVGRGRGTEAFF. DNA of the CDR3: TGCAGCGTTGGGAGGGGGCGAGGGACTGAAGCTTTCTTT.

The chain couples TRBV7-9 to TRBJ2-5, with TRBD2 matching 7 bases. The CDR3 is 15 residues long. Germline trimming cut 2 bases from V and 5 bases from J; bases unmatched to any gene: 8. Per germline, CDR1 SEHNR and CDR2 FQNEAQ (reference sequence). DNA for the CDR3: TGTGCCAGCAGCTTAAGCGGGATTGGGATGGAGACCCAGTACTTC. Its translation is CASSLSGIGMETQYF.

The genes are TRBV12-5 and TRBJ2-1; 9 nucleotides agree with TRBD2. V shed 10 bases and J 4 bases; nucleotides not matched to a gene: 17. Germline V CDR1 and CDR2: LGHNT, FRNRAP. This CDR3 spans 17 amino acids. The DNA for the CDR3 is TGTGCTACCCGCGACTCCAGGCGGGGGGGGCAATACAATGAGCAGTTCTTC. Its protein is CATRDSRRGGQYNEQFF.